This entry features one TCR beta chain sequence. The sample comes from a study of blood T cell repertoires in COVID-19. Study-level background: Samples representing acute and convalescent COVID-19 were sourced from the United States, Italy and Spain.

In the original analysis: Amplification of reference gene primers was used by the study to estimate nucleated cell counts. Profiling relied on immunoSEQ multiplex PCR, and the TCRdb table lists in-frame clones only, not all of them. D and trimming come from the DNA, and the V and J calls and clone size come from that table. Of hundreds of thousands of clones listed, roughly 85% are singletons. Each participant's cohort was designated according to participant-reported clinical history. The CDR3 is 16 amino acids. Germline V lookup: CDR1 SGHRS, CDR2 YFSETQ. Trimming removed 5 bases from V and 4 bases from J; junction bases left unmatched: 7.

This clonotype originated in a woman aged 45-65 years who had recovered from COVID-19. The rearrangement uses TRBV5-1 and TRBJ2-3; 13 bases are a match to TRBD2. The sample was PBMCs or T cells enriched from blood (not recorded which). CDR3 DNA: TGCGCCAGCAGACCTTGGACTAGCGGGAGCGCAGATACGCAGTATTTT. Translation gives CASRPWTSGSADTQYF.